A single sample is the source of the 18 T cell receptor beta chains below, sequenced in a study of metastatic and nonmetastatic thyroid tumors. Each patient came to thyroid surgery without any prior treatment (of any kind). TCRdb reanalyzed the PCR reads via MiXCR. The data show about 4,000 clones, under 40% seen once. Sequenced: adjacent normal tissue. The receptors shown here come from a female donor with papillary thyroid cancer or a benign thyroid nodule (not recorded which). Some clones in this sample may be carry-over from other donors' samples.

V is TRBV20-1 and J is TRBJ2-1, with D possibly called TRBD1 or TRBD2 (5 bases each). This CDR3 is built from 14 residues. V was pared by 4 bases and J by 5 bases, with 15 bases between. Germline V gives CDR1 DFQATT, CDR2 SNEGSKA (reference sequence). The CDR3: CSAKRDLTNNEQFF. The CDR3 DNA reads TGCAGTGCTAAGAGGGACCTGACGAACAATGAGCAGTTCTTC.

The genes are TRBV9 and TRBJ2-7, with TRBD2 matching 16 bases. CDR3 length: 15 amino acids. Germline assignment: CDR1 SGDLS and CDR2 YYNGEE. With V trimmed by 4 bases and J by 5 bases, 3 bases remained unmatched. Here the CDR3 DNA reads TGTGCCAGCAGCCTGGGACTAGCGGGAGGGAACGAGCAGTACTTC. Its protein product is CASSLGLAGGNEQYF.

The chain recombines TRBV11-2 with TRBJ2-1; D is perhaps TRBD1 (6 bases). V was shortened by 1 base and J by 0 bases, with 13 bases between the two germline ends. This CDR3 is built from 17 residues. In germline, CDR1 is SGHAT, CDR2 FQNNGV. The CDR3 spells CASSLVGQLSSYNEQFF. DNA for the CDR3: TGTGCCAGCAGCTTAGTTGGACAGCTCAGCTCCTACAATGAGCAGTTCTTC. The entire variable domain, with the rest obtained from reference TRBV11-2 and TRBJ2-1, is as follows: EAGVAQSPRYKIIEKRQSVAFWCNPISGHATLYWYQQILGQGPKLLIQFQNNGVVDDSQLPKDRFSAERLKGVDSTLKIQPAKLEDSAVYLCASSLVGQLSSYNEQFFGPGTRLTVL.

On this clone: Relative to the germline gene, one junction end is altered; a read error may explain this. This chain uses TRBV27 with TRBJ2-1; 12 bases line up with TRBD2. CDR3 length: 16 residues. Germline CDR1 MNHEY, CDR2 SMNVEV (reference sequence). The CDR3 is CASETSGTSGYNEQFF. In DNA, the CDR3 is TGCGCCAGCGAGACCTCCGGGACTAGCGGGTACAATGAGCAGTTCTTC.

This clone showed up just a few times. J is TRBJ2-1 and V is TRBV19; 12 bases are shared with TRBD2. V was clipped by 8 bases and J by 9 bases; unmatched bases: 11. The germline CDR1 and CDR2 sequences are LNHDA and SQIVND (reference sequence). The CDR3 has 15 residues. Here the CDR3 DNA reads TGTGCCAGTGAGCCTAGCGGGAGGGACTACGGTGAGCAGTTCTTC. It translates to CASEPSGRDYGEQFF.

The gene calls are TRBV20-1 and TRBJ1-5; D may be TRBD1 (5 bases). This CDR3 region has 13 residues. V gave up 6 bases and J gave up 2 bases, with 11 bases separating them. Germline V gene lookup returns CDR1 DFQATT and CDR2 SNEGSKA (reference sequence). The CDR3 protein is CSAGGKGNQPQHF. Written as DNA, the CDR3 is TGCAGTGCCGGGGGGAAAGGCAATCAGCCCCAGCATTTT.

The chain carries TRBV28 and TRBJ2-7; TRBD1 matches at 12 bases. Germline V lookup: CDR1 MDHEN, CDR2 SYDVKM. There are 16 residues in the CDR3. The V and J ends lost 6 bases and 7 bases, in that order; junction bases with no gene match: 13. The CDR3 DNA is TGTGCCAGCAGCCCCTCGGTGGGACAGGGGGCGGGGGAGCAGTACTTC. Encoded protein: CASSPSVGQGAGEQYF. The entire variable domain, with the rest obtained from reference TRBV28 and TRBJ2-7, is as follows: DVKVTQSSRYLVKRTGEKVFLECVQDMDHENMFWYRQDPGLGLRLIYFSYDVKMKEKGDIPEGYSVSREKKERFSLILESASTNQTSMYLCASSPSVGQGAGEQYFGPGTRLTVT.

The table lists this clone with a few counts. The chain combines TRBV2 with TRBJ2-7; possibly TRBD1 for D (6 bases). The CDR3 has 13 amino acids. Germline CDR1 SNHLY, CDR2 FYNNEI. V dropped 6 bases and J dropped 0 bases, with 9 bases sitting between them. The CDR3 nucleotides read TGTGCCAGCAGGGTACAGGGCTCCTACGAGCAGTACTTC. Translation gives CASRVQGSYEQYF.

The chain combines TRBV9 with TRBJ2-7, with D perhaps matching TRBD1 or TRBD2 (5 bases each). Germline V gives CDR1 SGDLS, CDR2 YYNGEE. Deletions cut 3 bases from V and 0 bases from J, with 13 bases between. The CDR3 is made up of 15 amino acids. The DNA for the CDR3 is TGTGCCAGCAGCGGGGGACCGAGGAGCTCCTACGAGCAGTACTTC. Translation: CASSGGPRSSYEQYF.

The genes are TRBV28 and TRBJ2-7, with D unresolved. Germline CDR1 is MDHEN and CDR2 is SYDVKM. Trimming pared 4 bases from V and 4 bases from J, leaving 8 bases between. This CDR3 is 12 amino acids long. CDR3 DNA: TGTGCCAGCAGTTCGAGCAGATACGAGCAGTACTTC. It translates to CASSSSRYEQYF.

The chain employs TRBV18 and TRBJ2-7, with TRBD2 matching over 9 bases. The junction had 2 bases not matched to a gene; V was cut back by 2 bases and J by 3 bases. CDR1 and CDR2 (germline): KGHSH, LQKENI. The CDR3 is made up of 14 amino acids. The CDR3 sequence: CASSPFSGGYEQYF. The CDR3 DNA sequence: TGTGCCAGCTCACCATTTAGCGGGGGCTACGAGCAGTACTTC.

Ten or more counts support this clone. The CDR3 DNA sequence: TGCAGTGCGCGGGACGGGCCTTATGGCTACACCTTC. Amino acid sequence: CSARDGPYGYTF. V usage is TRBV20-1 and J usage is TRBJ1-2; possible D gene TRBD1, 5 bases. This CDR3 is 12 amino acids long. Trimming cost V 6 bases and J 5 bases, with 13 bases left between them. CDR1 DFQATT and CDR2 SNEGSKA come from the germline V gene (reference sequence).

This clone has more than one count but fewer than ten. The chain joins TRBV28 to TRBJ1-1; no clear D. CDR3 length equals 12 residues. Trimming took off 6 bases at V and 8 bases at J, with 13 bases between the two ends. The germline CDR1 and CDR2 sequences are MDHEN and SYDVKM. The CDR3 is CASRTGGVEAFF. In nucleotides, the CDR3 is TGTGCCAGCAGGACGGGAGGAGTGGAAGCTTTCTTT.

This clone was counted a few times. The V gene is TRBV6-2 or TRBV6-3, the J gene TRBJ2-4; 9 bases line up with TRBD2. With V trimmed by 8 bases and J by 6 bases, 8 bases remained unmatched. CDR1 is MNHEY and CDR2 is SVGEGT in the germline V gene. The CDR3 consists of 14 residues. The CDR3 DNA reads as TGTGCCAGCCGACTGGGACTAGCAATAAACATTCAGTACTTC. Residues: CASRLGLAINIQYF.

CDR3 in amino acids: CASSFGQGRTEAFF. The DNA for the CDR3 is TGTGCCAGCAGTTTCGGACAGGGAAGGACTGAAGCTTTCTTT. The chain is built from TRBV28 and TRBJ1-1; 8 nucleotides align to TRBD1. Looked up from germline, CDR1 is MDHEN and CDR2 is SYDVKM. This CDR3 is built from 14 residues. V lost 3 bases, J lost 5 bases, and 5 bases stayed unmatched.

The chain has TRBV27 and TRBJ1-2; 10 bases match TRBD1. Germline V gene sequence: CDR1 MNHEY, CDR2 SMNVEV (reference sequence). The CDR3 spans 14 residues. The ends lost 2 bases at V and 6 bases at J; junction bases unmatched: 3. The CDR3 DNA reads as TGTGCCAGCAGTTTAGGACAGGGGGGTGATGGCTACACCTTC. Its protein product is CASSLGQGGDGYTF.

This clone was detected only once. The genes are TRBV7-8 and TRBJ2-7; 9 bases align to TRBD2. The V gene end was trimmed by 5 bases and the J gene end by 0 bases; junction bases not matched to a gene: 11. The CDR3 spans 17 residues. CDR1 is SGHVS and CDR2 is FQNEAQ in the germline V gene. DNA of the CDR3: TGTGCCAGCAGCCCACGGAGGCTAGCGGGGTCCTCCTACGAGCAGTACTTC. It yields the protein CASSPRRLAGSSYEQYF.

This clone was detected only once. The chain uses TRBV20-1 and TRBJ2-5; D is unclear. The end of the DNA aligns better with TRBJ2-1, so the J call may be wrong. This CDR3 comprises 13 residues. Germline-derived CDR1 and CDR2 are DFQATT and SNEGSKA (reference sequence). For the CDR3, the DNA is TGCAGTGCGGGCCTAGTGAACCACAATGAGCAGTTCTTC. This gives the protein CSAGLVNHNEQFF.